The present TCR beta chain was sequenced within a study of T cells in Graves' hyperthyroidism and ophthalmopathy. The length of the CDR3 is 15 residues. The V end lost 7 bases, the J end lost 8 bases, and 21 bases lay between the germline ends. Per the germline V gene, CDR1 is SGHRS and CDR2 is YFSETQ. This clonotype turned up a few times. RNA transcripts provided the source from which TCR beta CDR3 regions were amplified. The HTBI set primed first-round TCR CDR3 RT-PCR. In TCRdb, the multiplex PCR reads were re-called with MiXCR into one record per CDR3 protein. The sample records roughly 840,000 distinct CDR3 sequences, over 35% being singletons.

This TCR came from a man between 18 and 35 years old with Graves' hyperthyroidism. The chain is built from TRBV5-1 and TRBJ1-4; D is unresolved. The source material was blood. The CDR3 here is CASRQGILPDEKLFF. CDR3 coding DNA: TGCGCCAGCCGCCAAGGGATTTTACCGGACGAAAAACTGTTTTTT.